The rows below give T cell receptor beta chains drawn from one sample of a study of blood T cells in healthy people across ages. Via MiXCR, TCRdb re-called the 5' RACE reads, giving one row per CDR3 protein. This table holds more than 1.4 million distinct CDR3 sequences, about 40% found once. Sequencing was performed on blood. These receptors all come from a woman in her late teens or twenties in good health. Each CDR3 is given with its conserved first and last residue. D genes are given only for firm matches. Clone size appears in some rows only: once, few, many, or a class for an expanded clone.

CDR3 length,D gene,J gene,V gene,clone size,CDR3 protein,CDR3 DNA
14,.,TRBJ2-5,TRBV9,few,CASSADLYQETQYF,TGTGCCAGCAGCGCGGACTTGTACCAAGAGACCCAGTACTTC
14,TRBD1,TRBJ2-7,TRBV28,.,CASSSQGVLHEQYF,TGTGCCAGCAGTTCACAGGGGGTTCTCCACGAGCAGTACTTC
16,TRBD1,TRBJ2-4,TRBV27,few,CASSLFRTGAHLEQYF,TGTGCCAGCAGTTTATTTCGGACAGGGGCCCACCTGGAGCAGTACTTC
15,TRBD1,TRBJ2-5,TRBV6-1,.,CASNSGTGYVETQYF,TGTGCCAGCAATTCCGGGACAGGGTACGTGGAGACCCAGTACTTC
14,.,TRBJ2-3,TRBV4-1,.,CASSQVGETDTQYF,TGCGCCAGCAGTCAGGTCGGGGAAACAGATACGCAGTATTTT
16,TRBD2,TRBJ2-3,TRBV6-1,.,CASSAGLAVSTDTQYF,TGTGCCAGCAGTGCGGGGCTAGCGGTGAGCACAGATACGCAGTATTTT
16,.,TRBJ1-2,TRBV6-4,.,CASSDWQGVDDYRYTF,TGTGCCAGCAGTGACTGGCAAGGGGTCGATGACTATCGCTACACCTTC
15,.,TRBJ2-4,TRBV15,few,CATSTRGAAKNIQYF,TGTGCCACCAGCACACGAGGAGCAGCCAAAAACATTCAGTACTTC
16,TRBD1,TRBJ2-3,TRBV20-1,few,CSARRQGKMATDTQYF,TGCAGTGCTAGGAGACAGGGGAAGATGGCGACAGATACGCAGTATTTT
14,.,TRBJ1-1,TRBV5-1,few,CASSLSQPGTEAFF,TGCGCCAGCAGCTTGAGTCAGCCGGGCACTGAAGCTTTCTTT
17,TRBD1,TRBJ2-3,TRBV3-1,few,CASSQARQGPSTDTQYF,TGTGCCAGCAGCCAAGCGCGACAGGGACCTAGCACAGATACGCAGTATTTT
17,.,TRBJ1-6,TRBV12-3/TRBV12-4,few,CASRPSRGSSYNSPLHF,TGTGCCAGCAGACCATCCAGGGGTAGCTCCTATAATTCACCCCTCCACTTT
18,.,TRBJ2-5,TRBV21-1,.,CASSGTVPEGAGKETQYF,TGTGCCAGCAGCGGGACAGTCCCTGAGGGAGCGGGAAAAGAGACCCAGTACTTC
12,.,TRBJ2-3,TRBV12-3/TRBV12-4,few,CASSFGTNTQYF,TGTGCCAGCAGTTTTGGGACCAATACGCAGTATTTT
16,.,TRBJ2-1,TRBV5-1,few,CASSLMFRKPNNEQFF,TGCGCCAGCAGCTTAATGTTTAGAAAGCCTAACAATGAGCAGTTCTTC
15,.,TRBJ1-6,TRBV9,.,CASSARGDTLSTLHF,TGTGCCAGCAGTGCTAGGGGGGACACCTTATCCACCCTCCACTTT
16,TRBD1,TRBJ2-5,TRBV11-2,few,CASSLGQNSRSETQYF,TGTGCCAGCAGCTTGGGACAGAACTCGCGGTCTGAGACCCAGTACTTC
15,.,TRBJ1-1,TRBV5-1,.,CASSLAASGDTEAFF,TGCGCCAGCAGCTTGGCCGCGTCGGGGGACACTGAAGCTTTCTTT
17,.,TRBJ2-1,TRBV4-2,.,CASSQDMTGSSYNEQFF,TGTGCCAGCAGCCAAGATATGACGGGAAGCTCCTACAATGAGCAGTTCTTC
13,.,TRBJ1-5,TRBV12-3/TRBV12-4,.,CASSSKSDQPQHF,TGTGCCAGCAGTTCAAAGTCCGATCAGCCCCAGCATTTT
15,.,TRBJ2-1,TRBV5-1,.,CASSLIGALYNEQFF,TGCGCCAGCAGCTTGATAGGAGCACTCTACAATGAGCAGTTCTTC
13,.,TRBJ2-3,TRBV24-1,.,CATSDASTDTQYF,TGTGCCACCAGTGATGCCAGCACAGATACGCAGTATTTT
13,TRBD2,TRBJ2-1,TRBV7-2,few,CASSPVASGGQFF,TGTGCCAGCAGCCCAGTGGCTAGCGGGGGACAGTTCTTC
14,.,TRBJ1-5,TRBV4-1,once,CASSQGGDNQPQHF,TGCGCCAGCAGCCAGGGAGGGGACAATCAGCCCCAGCATTTT
13,.,TRBJ2-7,TRBV27,many,CASSVSSSYEQYF,TGTGCCAGCAGTGTGTCCAGCTCCTACGAGCAGTACTTC
14,.,TRBJ1-2,TRBV10-3,few,CAISESIGTVGYTF,TGTGCCATCAGTGAGTCGATAGGGACGGTCGGCTACACCTTC
16,TRBD1,TRBJ1-6,TRBV3-1,.,CASSPRDRGPNSPPHF,TGTGCCAGCAGCCCCCGGGACAGGGGGCCTAATTCACCCCCCCACTTT
15,.,TRBJ2-7,TRBV4-1,few,CASSQISGSSYEQYF,TGCGCCAGCAGCCAGATTTCGGGATCATCCTACGAGCAGTACTTC
11,.,TRBJ2-5,TRBV24-1,.,CATSMRETQYF,TGTGCCACCAGTATGCGGGAGACCCAGTACTTC
16,.,TRBJ2-1,TRBV27,few,CASSFHRRTYVDEQFF,TGTGCCAGCAGTTTCCATAGACGAACCTACGTAGATGAGCAGTTCTTC
15,.,TRBJ2-7,TRBV5-1,.,CASSFTGQPGFEQYF,TGCGCCAGCAGCTTCACCGGACAGCCCGGGTTCGAGCAGTACTTC
15,TRBD2,TRBJ2-5,TRBV6-1,.,CASSATSGFQETQYF,TGTGCCAGCAGTGCGACTAGCGGCTTCCAAGAGACCCAGTACTTC